The entry below gives a single T cell receptor beta chain sequence along with its context. Its cognate antigen is unknown. Deletions cut 7 bases from V and 1 base from J, with 13 bases between. Germline V lookup: CDR1 SNHLY, CDR2 FYNNEI. The length of the CDR3 is 14 residues. These data belong to a study of PD-L1 blockade in urothelial cancer. Study summary: As for prior chemotherapy regimens, patients had received 0 to 3. Regarding the study as a whole: Patients who had durable benefit saw their tumor-associated blood clones expand more at 3 weeks. Improved survival was predicted by pretreatment blood TCR clonality below the median.

Time point reported: peripheral blood 6 weeks after treatment start. TCRdb's copy holds only in-frame clones and misses some; the assay was immunoSEQ multiplex PCR. The data show around 50,000 clones, approximately 85% seen once. This receptor was obtained from a man aged 50-59 years with urothelial cancer. Sequencing was performed on PBMCs, taken around atezolizumab (anti-PD-L1) treatment. This chain links TRBV2 with TRBJ1-2; D is unclear. CDR3 bases: TGTGCCAGCATTATGGGCCCCAGTAACTATGGCTACACCTTC. Residues: CASIMGPSNYGYTF.